The 3 T cell receptor beta chains given below trace back to one sample, sequenced in a study of blood T cell repertoires in COVID-19. Profiled with immunoSEQ multiplex PCR; TCRdb holds only in-frame clones, not every one. The sample lists about 400,000 clones, approximately 86% seen once, with 2.5% to 3.5% in the top ten. The sample comprised peripheral blood. The receptors were gathered from a human donor in a cohort sampled during active COVID-19.

The V gene is TRBV19, the J gene TRBJ2-7; 9 bases line up with TRBD2. CDR3 length: 12 residues. Germline-derived CDR1 and CDR2 are LNHDA and SQIVND (reference sequence). The V segment lost 4 bases and the J segment 7 bases; nucleotides outside the gene matches: 2. For the CDR3, the DNA is TGTGCCAGTAGTACTAGCGGGAAGGAGCAGTACTTC. The encoded protein is CASSTSGKEQYF.

The chain employs TRBV9 and TRBJ2-5, with TRBD2 as a possible D gene (7 bases). The CDR3 spans 15 residues. Germline V lookup: CDR1 SGDLS, CDR2 YYNGEE. The V end was cut by 4 bases, the J end by 2 bases, with 15 bases between. The CDR3 spells CASSPRGGVQETQYF. The CDR3 region has the DNA TGTGCCAGCAGCCCCAGAGGGGGGGTACAAGAGACCCAGTACTTC.

The rearrangement joins TRBV4-1 to TRBJ1-6; D gene ambiguous. CDR1 and CDR2 (germline): MGHRA, YSYEKL. Trimming left V 1 base short and J 7 bases short, with 11 bases between. This CDR3 has 15 amino acids. The CDR3 spells CASSQGGMRNSPLHF. In nucleotides, the CDR3 is TGCGCCAGCAGCCAAGGAGGCATGCGGAATTCACCCCTCCACTTT.